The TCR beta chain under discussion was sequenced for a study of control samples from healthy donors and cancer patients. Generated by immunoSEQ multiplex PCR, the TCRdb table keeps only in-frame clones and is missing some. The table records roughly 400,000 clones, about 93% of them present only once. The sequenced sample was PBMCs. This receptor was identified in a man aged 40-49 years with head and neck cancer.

CDR3 residues: CASSSRAGREKLFF. For the CDR3, the DNA is TGTGCCAGCAGCTCCCGAGCGGGGAGGGAAAAACTGTTTTTT. V and J are TRBV7-2 and TRBJ1-4; D not resolved. V lost 4 bases and J lost 8, with 14 bases in between. CDR1 is SGHTA and CDR2 is FQGNSA in the germline V gene. The CDR3 length is 14 residues.